The 25 T cell receptor beta chains in this list originate from one sample, sequenced in a study of T cell responses to AZD1222 COVID-19 vaccine. The table came from immunoSEQ multiplex PCR; TCRdb's copy has only in-frame clones and leaves some out. This sample has roughly 110,000 clones; approximately 90% occur once, and the top ten carry 5% to 7.5%. The source material was peripheral blood, sampled 28 days after the second AZD1222 dose. Receptors originate from an adult who received the AZD1222 COVID-19 vaccine.

This clone was recorded once. This chain uses TRBV2 with TRBJ2-1, with 11 bases identical to TRBD2. This CDR3 is built from 14 residues. V trimming: 6 bases; J trimming: 6 bases; junction bases outside the gene matches: 4. The germline V gene has CDR1 SNHLY and CDR2 FYNNEI. The CDR3 protein is CASRGTSGTNEQFF. DNA of the CDR3: TGTGCCAGCAGAGGGACTAGCGGAACCAATGAGCAGTTCTTC.

The J gene is TRBJ2-7, the V gene TRBV6-1; 11 bases fit TRBD1. The CDR3 totals 16 residues. In germline, CDR1 is MNHNS, CDR2 SASEGT. The J segment lost 3 bases and the V segment lost 0 bases, leaving 4 bases of the junction unmatched. CDR3 residues: CASSEAGTGGFYEQYF. The CDR3 coding sequence is TGTGCCAGCAGTGAAGCTGGGACAGGGGGATTCTACGAGCAGTACTTC.

The CDR3 DNA reads as TGCAGTGCTAGAGGGACAGCCGGCTACACCTTC. Translated: CSARGTAGYTF. The rearrangement uses TRBV20-1 and TRBJ1-2; D may be TRBD1 (6 bases). From germline, CDR1 is DFQATT and CDR2 SNEGSKA (reference sequence). Deletions cut 1 base from V and 8 bases from J, with 8 bases between. The CDR3 is 11 amino acids.

The chain combines TRBV6-6 with TRBJ2-7; 8 positions match TRBD2. V gave up 4 bases and J gave up 2 bases; unmatched junction bases: 1. Germline V gene data show CDR1 as MNHNY and CDR2 as SVGAGI (reference sequence). The length of the CDR3 is 13 residues. Written as DNA, the CDR3 is TGTGCCAGCAGTTTGACTAGCGCCTACGAGCAGTACTTC. Amino acid sequence: CASSLTSAYEQYF.

Only one count was recorded for this clone. The V gene is TRBV6-5, the J gene TRBJ2-2; D could derive from TRBD1 or TRBD2 (6 bases each). Germline V lookup: CDR1 MNHEY, CDR2 SVGAGI. The CDR3 totals 16 residues. V was trimmed by 2 bases and J by 1 base, leaving 11 bases between them. The DNA for the CDR3 is TGTGCCAGCAGTTACGGGCGGGACAAGAACACCGGGGAGCTGTTTTTT. Translated, it gives CASSYGRDKNTGELFF.

The V gene is TRBV6-5, the J gene TRBJ2-1; no firm D call. The CDR3 extends over 14 amino acids. Germline V gene lookup returns CDR1 MNHEY and CDR2 SVGAGI. The ends were cut back, 7 bases at V and 0 bases at J, with 10 bases in the middle. CDR3 sequence (DNA): TGTGCCAGCATTGGCTTTTCCTCCTACAATGAGCAGTTCTTC. Translating gives CASIGFSSYNEQFF.

The gene calls are TRBV12-3 or TRBV12-4 and TRBJ1-4, with 10 bases lining up with TRBD1. The CDR3 has 13 residues. The V segment lost 6 bases and the J segment 12 bases; nucleotides outside the gene matches: 7. CDR3 loop: CASRSTGTGELFF. CDR3 nucleotide sequence: TGTGCCAGCAGGTCGACCGGGACAGGGGAACTGTTTTTT.

The V gene is TRBV4-3, the J gene TRBJ2-7; D is perhaps TRBD1 (6 bases). The germline gives CDR1 LGHNA, CDR2 YSLEER. V gave up 0 bases and J gave up 0 bases, with 9 bases separating them. The CDR3 spans 15 residues. CDR3 amino acids: CASSQEEGGSYEQYF. The CDR3 coding sequence is TGCGCCAGCAGCCAAGAGGAAGGGGGCTCCTACGAGCAGTACTTC.

J is TRBJ2-7 and V is TRBV7-6, with unresolved D. Germline V CDR1 and CDR2: SGHVS, FNYEAQ. This CDR3 region has 12 residues. Trimming pared 6 bases from V and 9 bases from J, leaving 15 bases between. Written as DNA, the CDR3 is TGTGCCAGCAGTTCCGTCTTGGGCGGGCAGTACTTC. Translating gives CASSSVLGGQYF.

The chain combines TRBV18 with TRBJ2-3; D gene unclear. With 2 bases removed from V and 2 bases from J, the gap between germline ends came to 26 bases. The CDR3 loop spans 20 amino acids. Per germline, CDR1 KGHSH and CDR2 LQKENI. The CDR3 here is CASSPEARTQMQENTDTQYF. Here the CDR3 DNA reads TGTGCCAGCTCACCAGAGGCGCGCACCCAGATGCAGGAGAACACAGATACGCAGTATTTT.

This chain connects TRBV23-1 to TRBJ1-5; D not certain. TRBV23-1 is flagged as an ORF with uncertain function. The CDR3 runs 14 residues. Trimming left V 2 bases short and J 4 bases short, with 9 bases between. The CDR3 DNA reads as TGCGCCAGCAGTCAACCCCTGTTGAATCAGCCCCAGCATTTT. Residues: CASSQPLLNQPQHF.

This clone appeared a few times. CDR3 sequence reads: CASSDSPGTDTQYF. The CDR3 DNA is TGTGCCAGCAGTGACTCCCCGGGAACAGATACGCAGTATTTT. The genes are TRBV6-4 and TRBJ2-3; tentative D call: TRBD2 (5 bases). The V and J ends lost 0 bases and 3 bases respectively, with 7 bases between them. The V gene's germline CDR1 is MRHNA and CDR2 SNTAGT. The CDR3 is 14 amino acids.

This rearrangement joins TRBV7-9 to TRBJ2-7; 7 nucleotides align to TRBD2. The length of the CDR3 is 14 residues. V lost 4 bases and J lost 6; bases outside the gene matches: 9. CDR1 SEHNR and CDR2 FQNEAQ come from the germline V gene (reference sequence). The DNA of the CDR3 is TGTGCCAGCAGCTCGAAGGTGGGAGGGGTCGAGCAGTACTTC. Translating it yields CASSSKVGGVEQYF.

This chain links TRBV7-2 with TRBJ2-7; 10 bases match TRBD1. This CDR3 spans 15 amino acids. The J segment lost 2 bases and the V segment lost 0 bases, leaving 1 base of the junction unmatched. Germline-derived CDR1 and CDR2 are SGHTA and FQGNSA. CDR3 sequence (DNA): TGTGCCAGCAGCTTAGCGGGACAGGGGACCTACGAGCAGTACTTC. Protein product: CASSLAGQGTYEQYF. The full variable domain, in which reference TRBV7-2 and TRBJ2-7 provide the parts outside the CDR3, is GAGVSQSPSNKVTEKGKDVELRCDPISGHTALYWYRQSLGQGLEFLIYFQGNSAPDKSGLPSDRFSAERTGGSVSTLTIQRTQQEDSAVYLCASSLAGQGTYEQYFGPGTRLTVT.

The genes are TRBV27 and TRBJ2-1; tentative D call: TRBD2 (5 bases). V lost 6 bases, J lost 4 bases, and 19 bases lay in between. The germline V gene encodes CDR1 MNHEY and CDR2 SMNVEV (reference sequence). The CDR3 covers 16 residues. The CDR3 reads CASSKLRDPLYNEQFF. CDR3 sequence (DNA): TGTGCCAGCAGCAAACTCCGGGATCCCTTATACAATGAGCAGTTCTTC.

This clone is a singleton in its sample. This CDR3 is CSVPGPLYEQYF. The CDR3 DNA is TGCAGCGTCCCGGGACCGTTATACGAGCAGTACTTC. The genes are TRBV29-1 and TRBJ2-7; the D call may be TRBD1 or TRBD2 (5 bases each). V was shortened by 6 bases and J by 4 bases, with 13 bases between the two germline ends. CDR1 and CDR2 (germline): SQVTM, ANQGSEA. The CDR3 has 12 residues.

DNA for the CDR3: TGTGCCAGCGCACGGGGGGGCTCCTACAATGAGCAGTTCTTC. Protein product: CASARGGSYNEQFF. The chain uses TRBV14 and TRBJ2-1; TRBD2 aligns across 8 bases. The CDR3 totals 14 residues. After removal of 8 bases from V and 0 bases from J, the junction contained 3 bases not matched to a gene. Germline V lookup: CDR1 SGHDN, CDR2 FVKESK.

The chain links TRBV28 to TRBJ2-7; TRBD1 aligns across 8 bases. The junction had 17 bases not matched to a gene; V was cut back by 2 bases and J by 2 bases. The germline gives CDR1 MDHEN, CDR2 SYDVKM. The CDR3 extends over 19 amino acids. Written as DNA, the CDR3 is TGTGCCAGCAGTTTAGGGACAGGAGGAGCGCGCGGCTCTCCCTACGAGCAGTACTTC. Translating it yields CASSLGTGGARGSPYEQYF.

V is TRBV5-4 and J is TRBJ2-7; D is tentatively TRBD1 or TRBD2 (5 bases each). CDR3 length: 14 residues. Germline CDR1 SGHNT, CDR2 YYREEE (reference sequence). The V end was cut by 2 bases, the J end by 3 bases, with 12 bases between. CDR3 protein: CASSLPGPLYEQYF. The CDR3 DNA is TGTGCCAGCAGCTTACCGGGACCCCTCTACGAGCAGTACTTC. The full variable domain, with the rest looked up from reference TRBV5-4 and TRBJ2-7, is ETGVTQSPTHLIKTRGQQVTLRCSSQSGHNTVSWYQQALGQGPQFIFQYYREEENGRGNFPPRFSGLQFPNYSSELNVNALELDDSALYLCASSLPGPLYEQYFGPGTRLTVT.

The chain combines TRBV29-1 with TRBJ2-7; unclear D gene. Germline V gene data show CDR1 as SQVTM and CDR2 as ANQGSEA. The CDR3 extends over 11 amino acids. Trimming pared 4 bases from V and 1 base from J, leaving 5 bases between. The CDR3 nucleotides are TGCAGCGTTGGACGGTCCTACGAGCAGTACTTC. The encoded protein is CSVGRSYEQYF.

The chain joins TRBV19 to TRBJ1-1, with 7 nucleotides matching TRBD1. Per the germline V gene, CDR1 is LNHDA and CDR2 is SQIVND (reference sequence). The CDR3 is 15 amino acids. The V and J ends lost 5 bases and 0 bases, in that order; junction bases with no gene match: 6. The CDR3, as DNA: TGTGCCAGTAGTGACCGGGACAGATTGAACACTGAAGCTTTCTTT. Translating it yields CASSDRDRLNTEAFF.

The rearrangement joins TRBV5-1 to TRBJ2-5, with 13 bases aligning to TRBD2. The CDR3 extends over 15 amino acids. The V segment lost 4 bases and the J segment 4 bases; nucleotides outside the gene matches: 4. Germline V gene sequence: CDR1 SGHRS, CDR2 YFSETQ. The CDR3 DNA reads as TGCGCCAGCAGCACCGGGACTAGCGGGGTAGAGACCCAGTACTTC. Protein product: CASSTGTSGVETQYF.

CDR3 amino acids: CATSEAELSSYEQYF. CDR3 nucleotide sequence: TGTGCCACCAGCGAAGCGGAATTAAGCTCCTACGAGCAGTACTTC. The V call is TRBV6-1, the J call TRBJ2-7; the D gene is possibly TRBD2 (5 bases). The V gene's germline CDR1 is MNHNS and CDR2 SASEGT. Trimming removed 10 bases from V and 0 bases from J, with 19 bases in between. The CDR3 length is 15 residues.

J is TRBJ2-7 and V is TRBV5-1, with TRBD2 matching over 10 bases. The trim removed 4 bases at V and 3 bases at J, leaving 7 bases unmatched. This CDR3 contains 15 residues. Germline V gene data show CDR1 as SGHRS and CDR2 as YFSETQ. CDR3 bases: TGCGCCAGCAGCCCCGGGACTAGCGACTACTACGAGCAGTACTTC. It is translated as CASSPGTSDYYEQYF.

This CDR3 reads CASSAGLAYEQYF. The CDR3 region has the DNA TGTGCCAGCTCAGCGGGACTAGCTTACGAGCAGTACTTC. V usage is TRBV18 and J usage is TRBJ2-7, with TRBD2 matching 9 bases. Germline loops: CDR1 KGHSH, CDR2 LQKENI. CDR3 length: 13 residues. V was clipped by 5 bases and J by 4 bases; unmatched bases: 3.